The 23 T cell receptor beta chains in this list originate from one sample, sequenced in a study of OX40 agonist ivuxolimab in advanced cancers. Only in-frame clones appear in the TCRdb table, and some are missing; sequencing was by immunoSEQ multiplex PCR. The table includes tens of thousands of clones, around 88% detected once. The input for sequencing was CD4+ or CD8+ T cells sorted from blood, taken in a trial of the OX40 agonist ivuxolimab. The receptors derive from an adult with an advanced solid tumor such as melanoma, head and neck, liver or kidney cancer.

The gene calls are TRBV19 and TRBJ2-3; TRBD1 is a possible D gene (5 bases). The CDR3 length is 13 residues. The V and J ends lost 4 bases and 6 bases respectively, with 11 bases between them. The germline V gene encodes CDR1 LNHDA and CDR2 SQIVND (reference sequence). The CDR3 region has the DNA TGTGCCAGTAGTACCACCAGGGTTGATACGCAGTATTTT. This codes for CASSTTRVDTQYF.

This clone was observed a handful of times. The rearrangement uses TRBV5-6 and TRBJ2-7; no firm D call. V was trimmed by 1 base and J by 0 bases, leaving 11 bases between them. This CDR3 is built from 15 residues. CDR1 is SGHDT and CDR2 is YYEEEE in the germline V gene. The CDR3 spells CASSLRSVSSYEQYF. In DNA, the CDR3 is TGTGCCAGCAGCTTGAGATCCGTAAGCTCCTACGAGCAGTACTTC.

The chain employs TRBV9 and TRBJ1-2, with D tentatively TRBD1 (5 bases). This CDR3 spans 13 amino acids. Trimming left V 4 bases short and J 4 bases short, with 11 bases between. Germline lookup yields CDR1 SGDLS and CDR2 YYNGEE. The CDR3 bases are TGTGCCAGCAGCCCAGGGTCTCTCTATGGCTACACCTTC. It yields the protein CASSPGSLYGYTF.

The chain carries TRBV4-3 and TRBJ2-7; TRBD1 is a possible D gene (5 bases). Germline CDR1 LGHNA, CDR2 YSLEER. CDR3 size: 14 residues. V lost 1 base to trimming and J lost 1 base, with 8 bases between them. The CDR3 loop reads CASSQARDSYEQYF. In DNA form, the CDR3 reads TGCGCCAGCAGCCAAGCCAGGGATTCCTACGAGCAGTACTTC.

The chain couples TRBV7-8 to TRBJ2-7; TRBD1 or TRBD2 may be the D gene (6 bases each). The CDR3 sequence is 14 residues long. Germline V gives CDR1 SGHVS, CDR2 FQNEAQ. V was shortened by 9 bases and J by 0 bases, with 15 bases between the two germline ends. The chain's CDR3 is CASSPGGFSYEQYF. CDR3 bases: TGTGCCAGTTCTCCCGGGGGCTTCTCCTACGAGCAGTACTTC.

The rearrangement joins TRBV28 to TRBJ1-2; D remains ambiguous. This CDR3 is built from 11 residues. CDR1 and CDR2 (germline): MDHEN, SYDVKM. V lost 10 bases and J 5 bases, leaving 11 bases between the germline ends. CDR3 nucleotides: TGTGCCACCTGGACCCCATATGGCTACACCTTC. This sequence encodes CATWTPYGYTF.

The chain has TRBV7-9 and TRBJ1-5; 9 bases fit TRBD1. This CDR3 has 17 amino acids. Trimming took 5 bases from V and 6 from J; bases not matched to a gene: 14. The germline V gene has CDR1 SEHNR and CDR2 FQNEAQ (reference sequence). The CDR3 spells CASSKEQTGGAAQPQHF. CDR3 nucleotides: TGTGCCAGCAGCAAGGAACAAACAGGGGGCGCGGCTCAGCCCCAGCATTTT.

The chain recombines TRBV7-2 with TRBJ2-7, with TRBD2 matching 10 bases. V lost 5 bases to trimming and J lost 4 bases; unmatched junction nucleotides: 5. CDR3 length equals 14 residues. Germline CDR1 SGHTA, CDR2 FQGNSA. The CDR3 DNA reads TGTGCCAGCAGCCAACTAGCGGGACAATACGAGCAGTACTTC. Its translation: CASSQLAGQYEQYF. The complete variable domain, with remaining parts taken from reference TRBV7-2 and TRBJ2-7, reads GAGVSQSPSNKVTEKGKDVELRCDPISGHTALYWYRQSLGQGLEFLIYFQGNSAPDKSGLPSDRFSAERTGGSVSTLTIQRTQQEDSAVYLCASSQLAGQYEQYFGPGTRLTVT.

The table lists this clone with a count of one. The rearrangement links TRBV6-1 to TRBJ2-7; 7 bases line up with TRBD2. Trimming removed 6 bases from V and 4 bases from J; junction bases left unmatched: 3. CDR1 and CDR2 (germline): MNHNS, SASEGT. The CDR3 is 12 residues long. CDR3 nucleotide sequence: TGTGCCAGCAGGGGGGGGGTTTACGAGCAGTACTTC. Protein sequence: CASRGGVYEQYF.

This clone showed up just once. This chain joins TRBV28 and TRBJ1-3; D gene unclear. CDR3 length equals 14 residues. Deletions cut 7 bases from V and 2 bases from J, with 12 bases between. In germline, CDR1 is MDHEN, CDR2 SYDVKM. The DNA of the CDR3 is TGTGCCAGCACCCTTGGTGGCCCTGGAAACACCATATATTTT. Translated: CASTLGGPGNTIYF.

The rearrangement links TRBV28 to TRBJ1-5, with 9 nucleotides matching TRBD1. Trimming at V came to 3 bases and at J to 4 bases, leaving 4 bases not matched to a gene. CDR1 and CDR2 from the germline V gene are MDHEN and SYDVKM. The CDR3 is made up of 15 amino acids. CDR3 residues: CASSFGQGKNQPQHF. CDR3 sequence (DNA): TGTGCCAGCAGTTTCGGACAGGGGAAAAATCAGCCCCAGCATTTT.

This clone appeared once. The V gene is TRBV5-4, the J gene TRBJ2-5, with 16 bases that match TRBD2. The CDR3 is 16 amino acids. The V and J ends lost 4 bases and 4 bases, in that order; junction bases with no gene match: 4. The V gene's germline CDR1 is SGHNT and CDR2 YYREEE (reference sequence). Here the CDR3 reads CASSLGTSGRGETQYF. The CDR3 DNA sequence: TGTGCCAGCAGCCTCGGGACTAGCGGGAGGGGAGAGACCCAGTACTTC.

This chain uses TRBV18 with TRBJ2-3, with 12 bases identical to TRBD1. Germline loops: CDR1 KGHSH, CDR2 LQKENI. The CDR3 consists of 16 residues. V trimming: 5 bases; J trimming: 4 bases; junction bases outside the gene matches: 7. This CDR3 is CASSTGTGGASDTQYF. DNA of the CDR3: TGTGCCAGCTCAACCGGGACAGGGGGCGCCTCAGATACGCAGTATTTT.

V is TRBV15 and J is TRBJ2-5; 11 bases fit TRBD2. With V trimmed by 2 bases and J by 5 bases, 7 bases remained unmatched. The CDR3 spans 16 residues. CDR1 is LNHNV and CDR2 is YYDKDF in the germline V gene (reference sequence). CDR3 loop: CATSRRLAGGWETQYF. In DNA, the CDR3 is TGTGCCACCAGCAGAAGATTAGCGGGAGGGTGGGAGACCCAGTACTTC.

This rearrangement joins TRBV5-6 to TRBJ1-2; TRBD1 might be the D (6 bases). Germline V lookup: CDR1 SGHDT, CDR2 YYEEEE. Trimming shortened V by 4 bases and J by 3 bases, and 16 bases separated the two germline ends. This CDR3 has 15 residues. DNA of the CDR3: TGTGCCAGCAGCCCCCCCGGGGGGGCTGACTATGGCTACACCTTC. Translation gives CASSPPGGADYGYTF.

The rearrangement joins TRBV19 to TRBJ1-1; D not resolved. Between the trimmed V and J ends, which lost 6 bases and 4 bases, there was a span of 21 bases. Germline V gene data show CDR1 as LNHDA and CDR2 as SQIVND (reference sequence). The CDR3 has 16 amino acids. DNA of the CDR3: TGTGCCAGTAGCCGATCCCCCGGGGAGGGCGGCACTGAAGCTTTCTTT. Translated, it gives CASSRSPGEGGTEAFF. Complete variable domain (other parts from reference TRBV19 and TRBJ1-1): DGGITQSPKYLFRKEGQNVTLSCEQNLNHDAMYWYRQDPGQGLRLIYYSQIVNDFQKGDIAEGYSVSREKKESFPLTVTSAQKNPTAFYLCASSRSPGEGGTEAFFGQGTRLTVV.

The chain recombines TRBV5-1 with TRBJ2-1, with no clear D. The germline V gene encodes CDR1 SGHRS and CDR2 YFSETQ. There are 14 residues in the CDR3. The V end lost 1 base, the J end lost 3 bases, and 8 bases lay between the germline ends. Here the CDR3 reads CASSLQTIYNEQFF. The DNA for the CDR3 is TGCGCCAGCAGCTTGCAGACCATCTACAATGAGCAGTTCTTC. Full variable domain (outside the CDR3, taken from reference TRBV5-1 and TRBJ2-1): KAGVTQTPRYLIKTRGQQVTLSCSPISGHRSVSWYQQTPGQGLQFLFEYFSETQRNKGNFPGRFSGRQFSNSRSEMNVSTLELGDSALYLCASSLQTIYNEQFFGPGTRLTVL.

This chain uses TRBV2 with TRBJ1-5, with 9 bases lining up with TRBD1. Trimming at V came to 8 bases and at J to 3 bases, leaving 2 bases not matched to a gene. The CDR3 is 13 amino acids. Looked up from germline, CDR1 is SNHLY and CDR2 is FYNNEI. The CDR3 region is CASGTGPNQPQHF. The CDR3 coding sequence is TGTGCCAGCGGGACAGGGCCCAATCAGCCCCAGCATTTT.

The chain carries TRBV6-6 and TRBJ2-7; 10 bases align to TRBD1. This CDR3 is built from 13 residues. The germline gives CDR1 MNHNY, CDR2 SVGAGI (reference sequence). Trimming took 4 bases from V and 4 from J; bases not matched to a gene: 1. CDR3 DNA sequence: TGTGCCAGCAGTTGGGGACAGGGGTACGAGCAGTACTTC. Protein: CASSWGQGYEQYF.

The V gene is TRBV9, the J gene TRBJ2-3; 10 bases fit TRBD2. The CDR3 has 15 amino acids. The V segment lost 3 bases and the J segment 1 base; nucleotides outside the gene matches: 2. Germline CDR1 and CDR2: SGDLS and YYNGEE. The CDR3 DNA follows: TGTGCCAGCAGCGCCCTAGCGGGAGGCACAGATACGCAGTATTTT. Protein: CASSALAGGTDTQYF.

This clone came up once. The genes are TRBV11-3 and TRBJ2-5, with 8 bases identical to TRBD1. Germline-derived CDR1 and CDR2 are SGHNT and YENEEA. The CDR3 has 14 residues. V gave up 4 bases and J gave up 2 bases; unmatched junction bases: 3. The CDR3 sequence is CASSSGGRQETQYF. As DNA, the CDR3 is TGTGCCAGCAGCTCAGGGGGCCGGCAAGAGACCCAGTACTTC.

The J gene is TRBJ2-6, the V gene TRBV7-8; TRBD1 is a possible D gene (6 bases). The CDR3 has 18 residues. Germline CDR1 is SGHVS and CDR2 is FQNEAQ. Trimming removed 2 bases from V and 2 bases from J, with 16 bases in between. The CDR3 bases are TGTGCCAGCAGCTTACGGGCAGGGGATGAGGCTGGGGCCAACGTCCTGACTTTC. The encoded protein is CASSLRAGDEAGANVLTF. The full variable domain, completed using reference TRBV7-8 and TRBJ2-6, is GAGVSQSPRYKVAKRGQDVALRCDPISGHVSLFWYQQALGQGPEFLTYFQNEAQLDKSGLPSDRFFAERPEGSVSTLKIQRTQQEDSAVYLCASSLRAGDEAGANVLTFGAGSRLTVL.

The chain recombines TRBV7-9 with TRBJ2-2, with 9 bases lining up with TRBD2. This CDR3 has 15 residues. V trimming: 10 bases; J trimming: 6 bases; junction bases outside the gene matches: 12. From germline, CDR1 is SEHNR and CDR2 FQNEAQ (reference sequence). CDR3 sequence: CAIRGAVAGAGELFF. DNA for the CDR3: TGTGCCATAAGGGGGGCTGTAGCGGGAGCCGGGGAGCTGTTTTTT.